This T cell receptor (beta chain) was retrieved from a study of blood T cell repertoires in COVID-19. Looking at the study overall: Spain, Italy and the United States supplied samples that represented acute and convalescent COVID-19. PBMCs, B-cell-depleted T cells, or T cells were the source of the cDNA or gDNA that made up the material.

Per the original data handling: Counts of nucleated cells, estimated from reference gene primer amplification, were obtained. TCRdb's copy holds only in-frame clones and misses some; the assay was immunoSEQ multiplex PCR. D and trimming were read from the DNA, whereas the V and J calls and clone size are those reported in that table. Of roughly 150,000 clones in the sample, roughly 80% were seen once. The CDR3 is made up of 13 amino acids. Germline V lookup: CDR1 MNHEY, CDR2 SVGAGI. V shed 5 bases and J shed 6 bases, with 11 bases lying between them. The rearrangement uses TRBV6-5 and TRBJ1-5; D is uncertain. Specimen: peripheral blood. The source of this sequence is a woman at least 80 years old with acute or convalescent COVID-19. In DNA form, the CDR3 reads TGTGCCAGCAGTAAAAGGTCGGGTCAGCCCCAGCATTTT. Protein sequence: CASSKRSGQPQHF.